This is a list of T cell receptor beta chains from one sample in a study of human T cells and chemical hapten exposure. TCRdb reprocessed the RACE reads via MiXCR and lists one record per CDR3 protein. This sample has 350,000 to 400,000 distinct CDR3 sequences; about 6% occur once, and the top ten carry under 7%. The sequencing here drew on whole blood, taken in connection with sensitization to the hapten diphenylcyclopropenone (DPC). Receptors originate from a young woman with alopecia areata. Some clones in this sample may be carry-over from other donors' samples. The CDR3 runs from the conserved cysteine through the conserved F or W. Fields, in order: clone size, D gene, V gene, J gene, CDR3 protein, CDR3 DNA. A D gene is named only where the DNA matches it firmly. Clone size, where shown, is once, few, many, or a class for clones that have expanded.

.,TRBD1,TRBV20-1,TRBJ1-1,CSAKDRVDTEAFF,TGCAGTGCTAAAGACAGGGTTGACACTGAAGCTTTCTTT
many,TRBD1,TRBV6-5,TRBJ1-3,CASSYLGQDSGNTIYF,TGTGCCAGCAGTTACCTGGGACAGGACTCTGGAAACACCATATATTTT
.,TRBD1,TRBV13,TRBJ1-1,CASSPGQGAGFGTEAFF,TGTGCCAGCAGCCCCGGACAGGGGGCAGGGTTTGGCACTGAAGCTTTCTTT
many,.,TRBV28,TRBJ1-5,CASSLTGDGQPQHF,TGTGCCAGCAGTTTAACGGGAGATGGCCAGCCCCAGCATTTT
.,TRBD1,TRBV7-9,TRBJ2-1,CASSSRDRVSNEQFF,TGTGCCAGCAGCAGCCGGGACAGGGTGTCCAATGAGCAGTTCTTC
many,.,TRBV10-2,TRBJ1-5,CASSEWAGQGLKQPQHF,TGCGCCAGCAGTGAGTGGGCGGGCCAAGGGTTGAAGCAGCCCCAGCATTTT
many,.,TRBV6-5,TRBJ1-2,CASSYSSPLYGYTF,TGTGCCAGCAGTTACTCGAGTCCCCTCTATGGCTACACCTTC
many,.,TRBV4-3,TRBJ1-6,CASSQDGERLNSPLHF,TGCGCCAGCAGCCAAGATGGAGAACGGTTAAATTCACCCCTCCACTTT
few,TRBD2,TRBV10-3,TRBJ2-1,CATGLAQLEQFF,TGTGCCACGGGACTAGCGCAATTAGAGCAGTTCTTC
many,.,TRBV6-5,TRBJ1-4,CASAWIRDKKEKLFF,TGTGCCAGCGCTTGGATTCGAGACAAAAAAGAAAAACTGTTTTTT
.,.,TRBV7-2,TRBJ1-3,CASSFARSDSGNTIYF,TGTGCCAGCAGCTTTGCCCGGTCGGACAGTGGAAACACCATATATTTT
many,.,TRBV20-1,TRBJ2-1,CSAQIFRDSYNEQFF,TGCAGTGCTCAGATCTTTCGGGACTCCTACAATGAGCAGTTCTTC
many,.,TRBV4-2,TRBJ2-3,CASSQTLGLNTQYF,TGTGCCAGCAGCCAAACCCTCGGCCTTAATACGCAGTATTTT
few,TRBD2,TRBV15,TRBJ2-4,CATSRDAPGLAGTRYIQYF,TGTGCCACCAGCAGAGATGCGCCAGGACTAGCGGGGACTAGGTACATTCAGTACTTC
many,.,TRBV5-6,TRBJ2-5,CASSLPDQETQYF,TGTGCCAGCAGCTTGCCAGATCAAGAGACCCAGTACTTC